This is a list of T cell receptor beta chains from one sample in a study of type 1 and type 2 diabetes patients. TCRdb fed the multiplex PCR reads into MiXCR, producing one record per CDR3 protein. The sample holds some 250,000 distinct CDR3 sequences; around 47% are singletons and the top ten take approximately 15%. The sample taken for sequencing was peripheral blood mononuclear cells (PBMCs). The receptors shown here come from a man between 18 and 35 years old with type 2 diabetes. CDR3s include the opening cysteine and the closing phenylalanine or tryptophan. Fields, in order: D gene, V gene, J gene, clone size, CDR3 protein, CDR3 DNA. A D gene is named only where the DNA matches it firmly. Expanded clones get a size class; other rows say once, few or many, or leave the size out.

D: .; V: TRBV20-1; J: TRBJ1-1; size: few; CDR3: CSARERGNTEAFF; DNA: TGCAGTGCTAGAGAAAGGGGGAACACTGAAGCTTTCTTT
D: .; V: TRBV12-3/TRBV12-4; J: TRBJ1-2; size: few; CDR3: CASKATQGLDYGYTF; DNA: TGTGCCAGCAAGGCGACGCAGGGGTTAGACTATGGCTACACCTTC
D: TRBD2; V: TRBV20-1; J: TRBJ2-7; size: few; CDR3: CSARDTGTSLYYEQYF; DNA: TGCAGTGCTAGAGATACCGGGACTAGTCTCTACTACGAGCAGTACTTC
D: .; V: TRBV9; J: TRBJ1-1; size: .; CDR3: CASGHMPSEAFF; DNA: TGTGCCAGCGGCCACATGCCATCCGAAGCTTTCTTT
D: TRBD1; V: TRBV14; J: TRBJ1-2; size: few; CDR3: CASSQVTGDYGYTF; DNA: TGTGCCAGCAGCCAAGTTACAGGGGATTATGGCTACACCTTC
D: TRBD2; V: TRBV2; J: TRBJ2-7; size: many; CDR3: CASGGRSSYEQYF; DNA: TGCGCCAGCGGGGGGAGGAGCTCCTACGAGCAGTACTTC
D: .; V: TRBV30; J: TRBJ2-2; size: few; CDR3: CAWRRGAGELFF; DNA: TGTGCCTGGAGGAGAGGTGCCGGGGAGCTGTTTTTT
D: TRBD1; V: TRBV19; J: TRBJ1-5; size: few; CDR3: CASSPSHRGVNQPQHF; DNA: TGTGCCAGTAGTCCCAGCCACAGGGGAGTAAACCAGCCCCAGCATTTT
D: TRBD2; V: TRBV7-9; J: TRBJ2-7; size: .; CDR3: CASSRGLAGGTSYEQYF; DNA: TGTGCCAGCAGCAGAGGACTAGCGGGAGGCACCTCCTACGAGCAGTACTTC
D: TRBD1; V: TRBV12-5; J: TRBJ1-1; size: .; CDR3: CASGSGGTNTEAFF; DNA: TGTGCTAGTGGATCAGGGGGCACGAACACTGAAGCTTTCTTT
D: TRBD2; V: TRBV15; J: TRBJ2-1; size: .; CDR3: CATSRAHSGSGSHEQFF; DNA: TGTGCCACCAGCAGAGCCCATTCTGGTAGCGGGAGCCATGAGCAGTTCTTC
D: TRBD1; V: TRBV2; J: TRBJ1-1; size: many; CDR3: CASSEAGGQVAAFF; DNA: TGTGCCAGCAGTGAAGCTGGCGGACAGGTCGCCGCTTTCTTT
D: .; V: TRBV6-5; J: TRBJ2-4; size: .; CDR3: CASSRTDNIQYF; DNA: TGTGCCAGCAGTCGGACGGACAACATTCAGTACTTC
D: .; V: TRBV7-2; J: TRBJ1-1; size: .; CDR3: CASRAMNTEAFF; DNA: TGTGCCAGCAGAGCCATGAACACTGAAGCTTTCTTT
D: .; V: TRBV19; J: TRBJ2-5; size: .; CDR3: CASSISQETQYF; DNA: TGTGCCAGTAGTATCAGCCAAGAGACCCAGTACTTC
D: .; V: TRBV2; J: TRBJ2-7; size: .; CDR3: CASRPSGYEQYF; DNA: TGTGCCAGCAGGCCCTCAGGTTACGAGCAGTACTTC
D: .; V: TRBV6-1; J: TRBJ1-2; size: once; CDR3: CASGVGGYTF; DNA: TGTGCCAGCGGGGTAGGCGGCTACACCTTC
D: .; V: TRBV2; J: TRBJ2-2; size: .; CDR3: CASSASNTGELCF; DNA: TGTGCCAGCAGTGCCAGTAACACCGGGGAGCTGTGTTTT
D: .; V: TRBV19; J: TRBJ2-5; size: .; CDR3: CASSRTATETETQYF; DNA: TGTGCCAGTAGTCGGACGGCAACCGAGACAGAGACCCAGTACTTC
D: .; V: TRBV20-1; J: TRBJ2-1; size: .; CDR3: CSATPRAGSYNEQFF; DNA: TGCAGTGCTACACCCCGAGCGGGCTCCTACAATGAGCAGTTCTTC
D: TRBD2; V: TRBV20-1; J: TRBJ2-7; size: .; CDR3: CSARKLAGFHEQYF; DNA: TGCAGTGCTAGGAAACTAGCGGGGTTCCACGAGCAGTACTTC
D: .; V: TRBV2; J: TRBJ1-5; size: few; CDR3: CASSEGGSQPQHF; DNA: TGTGCCAGCAGTGAAGGCGGGAGTCAGCCCCAGCATTTT
D: TRBD2; V: TRBV25-1; J: TRBJ2-7; size: .; CDR3: CASSRFRDYPYEQYF; DNA: TGTGCCAGCAGCCGATTCCGGGACTACCCCTACGAGCAGTACTTC
D: .; V: TRBV12-3/TRBV12-4; J: TRBJ2-7; size: .; CDR3: CASSPSGGPSGPAYEQYF; DNA: TGTGCCAGCAGTCCCTCAGGGGGGCCTAGCGGACCCGCCTACGAGCAGTACTTC
D: .; V: TRBV24-1; J: TRBJ2-5; size: .; CDR3: CAISDSTQETQYF; DNA: TGTGCCATCAGTGATTCTACACAAGAGACCCAGTACTTC
D: TRBD2; V: TRBV19; J: TRBJ2-3; size: .; CDR3: CASSQLAGSTDTQYF; DNA: TGTGCCAGTAGTCAACTAGCGGGTAGCACAGATACGCAGTATTTT
D: TRBD1; V: TRBV19; J: TRBJ1-1; size: .; CDR3: CASETGTANTEAFF; DNA: TGTGCTTCCGAAACCGGGACAGCGAACACTGAAGCTTTCTTT
D: TRBD2; V: TRBV6-2/TRBV6-3; J: TRBJ2-1; size: .; CDR3: CASSYEGSGGNEQFF; DNA: TGTGCCAGCAGTTACGAGGGTAGCGGGGGTAATGAGCAGTTCTTC
D: .; V: TRBV28; J: TRBJ1-6; size: .; CDR3: CASTSPQGNNSPLHF; DNA: TGTGCCAGCACTAGCCCACAGGGTAATAATTCACCCCTCCACTTT
D: .; V: TRBV10-3; J: TRBJ2-1; size: .; CDR3: CAISESTRWDEQFF; DNA: TGTGCCATCAGTGAGTCGACAAGGTGGGATGAGCAGTTCTTC
D: .; V: TRBV6-6; J: TRBJ2-5; size: few; CDR3: CATRGHSFQETQYF; DNA: TGTGCCACCAGGGGACATTCTTTCCAAGAGACCCAGTACTTC
D: .; V: TRBV7-2; J: TRBJ2-7; size: few; CDR3: CASSLVGSVLTDEQYF; DNA: TGTGCCAGCAGTTTGGTAGGGTCCGTTCTTACCGACGAGCAGTACTTC
D: .; V: TRBV10-2; J: TRBJ1-1; size: .; CDR3: CASSGAGPGTEAFF; DNA: TGCGCCAGCAGTGGCGCAGGGCCGGGGACTGAAGCTTTCTTT
D: .; V: TRBV7-2; J: TRBJ1-2; size: few; CDR3: CASSYPAIRGYTF; DNA: TGTGCCAGCAGCTATCCGGCCATCCGCGGCTACACCTTC
D: .; V: TRBV19; J: TRBJ1-4; size: .; CDR3: CASSILTQGVKFF; DNA: TGTGCCAGTAGTATTTTAACCCAAGGAGTGAAGTTTTTT
D: TRBD2; V: TRBV7-6; J: TRBJ2-7; size: .; CDR3: CASSWGGGLLGYEQYF; DNA: TGTGCCAGCAGCTGGGGGGGGGGACTCTTAGGCTACGAGCAGTACTTC
D: TRBD2; V: TRBV19; J: TRBJ2-1; size: once; CDR3: CACPSANLAGSRNEQFF; DNA: TGTGCCTGCCCATCTGCGAATCTAGCGGGAAGTCGTAATGAGCAGTTCTTC
D: TRBD1; V: TRBV9; J: TRBJ2-3; size: few; CDR3: CASRGGQGPDTQYF; DNA: TGTGCCAGCAGGGGAGGACAGGGACCAGATACGCAGTATTTT
D: .; V: TRBV2; J: TRBJ2-1; size: few; CDR3: CAGIGYNDNEQFF; DNA: TGTGCCGGAATAGGATATAATGACAATGAGCAGTTCTTC
D: .; V: TRBV6-2/TRBV6-3; J: TRBJ2-7; size: once; CDR3: CASSYYWGVSSYEQYF; DNA: TGTGCCAGCAGTTACTATTGGGGAGTCAGCTCCTACGAGCAGTACTTC
D: .; V: TRBV3-1; J: TRBJ2-5; size: .; CDR3: CASSPRLQGSQETQYF; DNA: TGTGCCAGCAGCCCTCGTCTGCAGGGCTCACAAGAGACCCAGTACTTC
D: .; V: TRBV20-1; J: TRBJ1-1; size: .; CDR3: CSARDYKTEAFF; DNA: TGCAGTGCTAGAGACTATAAGACTGAAGCTTTCTTT
D: .; V: TRBV19; J: TRBJ1-3; size: .; CDR3: CASSMGVRGAAGNTIYF; DNA: TGTGCCAGTAGTATGGGAGTGAGGGGCGCGGCTGGAAACACCATATATTTT
D: .; V: TRBV15; J: TRBJ1-2; size: .; CDR3: CATSRDWSSYYGYTF; DNA: TGTGCCACCAGCAGAGATTGGAGCAGTTACTATGGCTACACCTTC
D: .; V: TRBV30; J: TRBJ2-2; size: .; CDR3: CAWSAPGSGELFF; DNA: TGTGCCTGGAGTGCCCCCGGGTCCGGGGAGCTGTTTTTT
D: .; V: TRBV7-2; J: TRBJ1-1; size: many; CDR3: CASSLAQNTEAFF; DNA: TGTGCCAGCAGCTTAGCGCAGAACACTGAAGCTTTCTTT
D: .; V: TRBV19; J: TRBJ1-4; size: few; CDR3: CASSPLSPGEKLFF; DNA: TGTGCCAGTAGTCCTCTAAGCCCGGGTGAAAAACTGTTTTTT
D: TRBD2; V: TRBV2; J: TRBJ2-5; size: .; CDR3: CASARTRDEETQYF; DNA: TGTGCCAGTGCCAGGACTAGAGACGAAGAGACCCAGTACTTC
D: TRBD2; V: TRBV7-6; J: TRBJ2-7; size: many; CDR3: CASSRGTSGRARYEQYF; DNA: TGTGCCAGCAGCCGGGGGACTAGCGGGAGGGCACGGTACGAGCAGTACTTC
D: .; V: TRBV7-8; J: TRBJ2-5; size: large; CDR3: CASSEQGLGLFQETQYF; DNA: TGTGCCAGCAGCGAACAGGGTTTGGGGCTATTCCAAGAGACCCAGTACTTC
D: TRBD1; V: TRBV6-6; J: TRBJ1-1; size: many; CDR3: CASSLPTGQTEAFF; DNA: TGTGCCAGCAGCCTACCGACAGGGCAAACTGAAGCTTTCTTT